The T cell receptor (beta chain) described here comes from a study of T cell responses to AZD1222 COVID-19 vaccine. Study outcomes and limitations: Donors, mostly white British, included more females; clonal diversity was possibly underestimated. Repertoire sampling occurred only after the peak T cell response. Dominant at 160-218 and 743-854, vaccine-associated CD4 TCRs also spanned spike.

Regarding this clone: Its antigen is undetermined.

Using immunoSEQ multiplex PCR, the repertoire was profiled, and TCRdb retains in-frame clones only, with some absent. The data show 130,000 to 150,000 clones, under 95% seen once. The germline V gene has CDR1 SGHVS and CDR2 FNYEAQ. The CDR3 consists of 17 residues. V dropped 2 bases and J dropped 3; count of bases not matched to a gene: 8. The receptor was derived from an adult in good health. This rearrangement joins TRBV7-6 to TRBJ2-2; 8 bases are shared with TRBD2. The specimen was peripheral blood, collected on day 0 of AZD1222 vaccination. The CDR3 is CASSLPTGRAHTGELFF. In DNA form, the CDR3 reads TGTGCCAGCAGCTTACCTACCGGGAGGGCCCACACCGGGGAGCTGTTTTTT.